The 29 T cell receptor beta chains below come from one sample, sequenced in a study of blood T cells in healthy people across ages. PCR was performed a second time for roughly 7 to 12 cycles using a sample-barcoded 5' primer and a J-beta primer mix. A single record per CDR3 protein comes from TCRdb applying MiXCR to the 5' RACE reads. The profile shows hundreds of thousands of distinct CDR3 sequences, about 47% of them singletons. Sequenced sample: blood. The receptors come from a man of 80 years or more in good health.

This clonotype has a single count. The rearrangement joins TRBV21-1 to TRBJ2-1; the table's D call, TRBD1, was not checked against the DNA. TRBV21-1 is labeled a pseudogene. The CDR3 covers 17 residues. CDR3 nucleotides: TGTGCCAGCAGCAAAAGCGAGGACCTACAGGACTACAATGAGCAGTTCTTC. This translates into CASSKSEDLQDYNEQFF.

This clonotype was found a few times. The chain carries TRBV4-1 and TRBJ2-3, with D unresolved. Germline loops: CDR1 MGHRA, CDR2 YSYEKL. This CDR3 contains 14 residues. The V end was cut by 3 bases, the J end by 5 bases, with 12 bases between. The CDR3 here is CASSHGTGGDTQYF. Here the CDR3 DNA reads TGCGCCAGCAGCCATGGTACTGGCGGAGATACGCAGTATTTT.

The chain's CDR3 is CASSVGPTGETQYF. In DNA, the CDR3 is TGTGCCAGCAGTGTCGGCCCTACCGGAGAGACCCAGTACTTC. The chain uses TRBV6-1 and TRBJ2-5, with unresolved D. Trimming cost V 4 bases and J 4 bases, with 13 bases left between them. The CDR3 consists of 14 residues. The germline CDR1 and CDR2 sequences are MNHNS and SASEGT.

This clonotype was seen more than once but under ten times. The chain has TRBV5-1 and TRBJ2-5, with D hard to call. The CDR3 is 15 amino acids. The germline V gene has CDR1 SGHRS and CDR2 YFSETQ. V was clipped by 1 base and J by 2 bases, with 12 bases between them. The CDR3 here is CASSLNSAEQETQYF. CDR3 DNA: TGCGCCAGCAGCTTGAATTCGGCCGAACAAGAGACCCAGTACTTC. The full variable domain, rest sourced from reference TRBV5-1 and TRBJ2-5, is KAGVTQTPRYLIKTRGQQVTLSCSPISGHRSVSWYQQTPGQGLQFLFEYFSETQRNKGNFPGRFSGRQFSNSRSEMNVSTLELGDSALYLCASSLNSAEQETQYFGPGTRLLVL.

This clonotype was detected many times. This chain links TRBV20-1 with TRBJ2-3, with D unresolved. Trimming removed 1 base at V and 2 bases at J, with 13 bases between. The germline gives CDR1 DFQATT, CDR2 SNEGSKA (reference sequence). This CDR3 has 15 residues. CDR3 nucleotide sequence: TGCAGTGCTAGAGGTATAAAGGTTAACACAGATACGCAGTATTTT. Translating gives CSARGIKVNTDTQYF.

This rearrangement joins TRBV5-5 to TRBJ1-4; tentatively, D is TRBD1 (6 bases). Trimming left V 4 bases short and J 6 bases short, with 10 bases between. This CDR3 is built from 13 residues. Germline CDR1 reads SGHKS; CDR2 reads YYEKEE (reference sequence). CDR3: CASSRAGDEKLFF. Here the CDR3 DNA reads TGTGCCAGCAGCAGGGCAGGGGATGAAAAACTGTTTTTT.

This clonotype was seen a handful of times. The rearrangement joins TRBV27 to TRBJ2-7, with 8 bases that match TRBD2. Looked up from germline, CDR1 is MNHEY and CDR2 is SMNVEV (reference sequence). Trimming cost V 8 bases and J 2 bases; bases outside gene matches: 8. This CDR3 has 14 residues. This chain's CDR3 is CASWTSLYPYEQYF. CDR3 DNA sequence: TGTGCCAGCTGGACTAGCTTATACCCCTACGAGCAGTACTTC.

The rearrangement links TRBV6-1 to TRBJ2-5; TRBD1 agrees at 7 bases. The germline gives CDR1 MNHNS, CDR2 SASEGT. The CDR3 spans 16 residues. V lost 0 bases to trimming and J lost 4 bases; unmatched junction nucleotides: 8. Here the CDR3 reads CASSEALAGGAETQYF. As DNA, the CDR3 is TGTGCCAGCAGTGAAGCGCTCGCAGGGGGAGCAGAGACCCAGTACTTC.

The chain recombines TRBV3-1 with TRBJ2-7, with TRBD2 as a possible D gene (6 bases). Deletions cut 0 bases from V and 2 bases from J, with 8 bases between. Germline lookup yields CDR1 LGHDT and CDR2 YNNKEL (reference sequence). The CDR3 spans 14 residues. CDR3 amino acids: CASSQDWGAYEQYF. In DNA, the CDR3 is TGTGCCAGCAGCCAAGATTGGGGGGCCTACGAGCAGTACTTC.

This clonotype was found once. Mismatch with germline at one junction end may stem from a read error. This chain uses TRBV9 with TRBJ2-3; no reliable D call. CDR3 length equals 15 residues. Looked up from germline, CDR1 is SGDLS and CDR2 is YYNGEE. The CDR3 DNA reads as TGTGCCGGCAGCAATGGAGCGACGCGCACAGATACGCAGTATTTT. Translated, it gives CAGSNGATRTDTQYF.

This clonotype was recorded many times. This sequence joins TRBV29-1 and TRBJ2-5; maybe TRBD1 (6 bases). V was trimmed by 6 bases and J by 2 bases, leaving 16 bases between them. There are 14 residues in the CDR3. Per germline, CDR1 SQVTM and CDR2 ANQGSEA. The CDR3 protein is CSVNDRRPQETQYF. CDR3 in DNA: TGCAGCGTCAACGACAGGCGGCCTCAAGAGACCCAGTACTTC. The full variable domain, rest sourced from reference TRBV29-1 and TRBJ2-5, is SAVISQKPSRDICQRGTSLTIQCQVDSQVTMMFWYRQQPGQSLTLIATANQGSEATYESGFVIDKFPISRPNLTFSTLTVSNMSPEDSSIYLCSVNDRRPQETQYFGPGTRLLVL.

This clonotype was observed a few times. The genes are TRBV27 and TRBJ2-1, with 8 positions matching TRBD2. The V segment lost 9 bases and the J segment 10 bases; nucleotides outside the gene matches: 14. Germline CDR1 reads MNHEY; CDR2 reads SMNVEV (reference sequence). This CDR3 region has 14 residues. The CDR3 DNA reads TGTGCCAGTAAAGTTTCAGCAGCGGGAGTAGAGCAGTTCTTC. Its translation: CASKVSAAGVEQFF.

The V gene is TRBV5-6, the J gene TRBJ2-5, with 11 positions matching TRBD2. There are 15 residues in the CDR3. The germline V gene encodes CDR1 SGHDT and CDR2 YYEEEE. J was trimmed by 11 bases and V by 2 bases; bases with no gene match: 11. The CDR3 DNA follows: TGTGCCAGCAGCTTAGTAGCGGGGGGGCGAAGTGAGCAGTACTTC. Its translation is CASSLVAGGRSEQYF.

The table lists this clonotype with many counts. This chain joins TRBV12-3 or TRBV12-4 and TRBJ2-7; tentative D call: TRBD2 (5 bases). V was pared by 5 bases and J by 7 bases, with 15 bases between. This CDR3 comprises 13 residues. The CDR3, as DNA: TGTGCCAGCAGTGTAGAGCGGACGGGGGAGCAGTACTTC. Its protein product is CASSVERTGEQYF.

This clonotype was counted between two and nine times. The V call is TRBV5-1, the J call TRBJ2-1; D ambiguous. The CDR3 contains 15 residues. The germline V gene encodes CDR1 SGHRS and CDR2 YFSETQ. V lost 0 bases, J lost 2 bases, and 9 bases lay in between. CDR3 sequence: CASSLVAETYNEQFF. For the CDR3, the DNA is TGCGCCAGCAGCTTGGTAGCAGAAACCTACAATGAGCAGTTCTTC.

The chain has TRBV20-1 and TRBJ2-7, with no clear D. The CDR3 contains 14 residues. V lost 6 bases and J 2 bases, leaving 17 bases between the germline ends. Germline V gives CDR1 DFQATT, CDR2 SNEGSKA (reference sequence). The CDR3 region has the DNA TGCAGTGCCCGACGGGCCGCTAGTACCTACGAGCAGTACTTC. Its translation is CSARRAASTYEQYF.

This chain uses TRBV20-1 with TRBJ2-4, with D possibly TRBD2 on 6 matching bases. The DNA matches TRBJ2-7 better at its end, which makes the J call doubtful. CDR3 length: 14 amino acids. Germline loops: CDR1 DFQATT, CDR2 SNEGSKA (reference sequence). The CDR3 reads CSARVGGFPYEQYF. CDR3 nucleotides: TGCAGTGCTAGAGTCGGGGGATTTCCCTACGAGCAGTACTTC.

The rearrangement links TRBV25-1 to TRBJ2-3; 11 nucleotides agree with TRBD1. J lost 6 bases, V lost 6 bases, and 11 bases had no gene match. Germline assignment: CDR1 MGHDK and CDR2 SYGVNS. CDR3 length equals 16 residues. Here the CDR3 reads CASRFLGQGATDTQYF. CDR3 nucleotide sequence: TGTGCCAGCAGGTTCCTCGGACAGGGGGCCACCGATACGCAGTATTTT.

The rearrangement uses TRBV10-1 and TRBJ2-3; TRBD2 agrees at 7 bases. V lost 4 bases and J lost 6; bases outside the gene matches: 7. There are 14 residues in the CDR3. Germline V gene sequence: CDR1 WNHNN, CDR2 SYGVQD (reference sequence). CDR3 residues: CASSASGVLDTQYF. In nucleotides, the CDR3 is TGCGCCAGCAGTGCTAGCGGAGTACTTGATACGCAGTATTTT.

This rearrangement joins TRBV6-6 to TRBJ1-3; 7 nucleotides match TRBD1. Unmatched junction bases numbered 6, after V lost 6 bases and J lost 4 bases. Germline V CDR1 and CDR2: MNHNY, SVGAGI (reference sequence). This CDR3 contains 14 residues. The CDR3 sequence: CASSPATGGNTIYF. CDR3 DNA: TGTGCCAGCAGCCCTGCGACAGGGGGAAACACCATATATTTT.

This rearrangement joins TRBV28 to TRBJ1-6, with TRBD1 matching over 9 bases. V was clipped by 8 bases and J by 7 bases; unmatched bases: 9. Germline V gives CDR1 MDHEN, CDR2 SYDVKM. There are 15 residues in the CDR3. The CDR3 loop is CASFRTGTGNSPLHF. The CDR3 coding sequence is TGTGCCAGCTTTCGCACCGGGACAGGGAATTCACCCCTCCACTTT.

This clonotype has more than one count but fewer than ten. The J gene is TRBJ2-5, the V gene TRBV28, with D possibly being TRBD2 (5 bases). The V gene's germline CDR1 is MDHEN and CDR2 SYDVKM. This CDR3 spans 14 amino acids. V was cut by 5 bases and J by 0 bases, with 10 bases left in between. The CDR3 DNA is TGTGCCAGCAGTGTCCAGGACTACCAAGAGACCCAGTACTTC. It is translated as CASSVQDYQETQYF.

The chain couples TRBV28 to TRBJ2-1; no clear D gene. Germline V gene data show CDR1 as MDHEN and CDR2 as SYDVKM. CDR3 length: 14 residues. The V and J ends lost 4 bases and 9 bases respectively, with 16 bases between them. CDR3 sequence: CASSSSPAKVEQFF. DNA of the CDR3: TGTGCCAGCAGTTCCTCCCCTGCAAAGGTTGAGCAGTTCTTC.

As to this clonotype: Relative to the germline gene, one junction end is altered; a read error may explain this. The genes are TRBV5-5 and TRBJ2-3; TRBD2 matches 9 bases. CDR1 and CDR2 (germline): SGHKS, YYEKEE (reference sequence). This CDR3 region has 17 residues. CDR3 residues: CVSSLDGLAGYKDTQYF. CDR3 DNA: TGTGTCAGCAGCTTGGACGGGCTAGCGGGATACAAAGATACGCAGTATTTT.

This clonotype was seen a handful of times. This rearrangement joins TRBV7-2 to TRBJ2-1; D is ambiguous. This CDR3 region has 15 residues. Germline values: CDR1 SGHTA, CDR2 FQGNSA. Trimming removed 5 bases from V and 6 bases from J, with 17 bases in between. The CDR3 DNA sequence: TGTGCCAGCAGCCGGGCCGCCGTTTACCCCAATGAGCAGTTCTTC. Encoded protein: CASSRAAVYPNEQFF.

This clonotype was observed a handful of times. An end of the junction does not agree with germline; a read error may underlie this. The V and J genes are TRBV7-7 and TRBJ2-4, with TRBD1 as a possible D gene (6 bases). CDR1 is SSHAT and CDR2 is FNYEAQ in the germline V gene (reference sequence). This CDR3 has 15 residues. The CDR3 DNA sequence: TGTGCTAGCAGCTTAGACCGGGACAATATAAACATTCAGTACTTC. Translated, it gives CASSLDRDNINIQYF.

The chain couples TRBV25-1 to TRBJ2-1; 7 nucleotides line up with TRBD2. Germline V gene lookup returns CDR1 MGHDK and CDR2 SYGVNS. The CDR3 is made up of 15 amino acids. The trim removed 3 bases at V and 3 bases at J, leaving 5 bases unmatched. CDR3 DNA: TGTGCCAGCAGTGAGGGGGGAGGGCGCTACAATGAGCAGTTCTTC. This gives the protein CASSEGGGRYNEQFF.

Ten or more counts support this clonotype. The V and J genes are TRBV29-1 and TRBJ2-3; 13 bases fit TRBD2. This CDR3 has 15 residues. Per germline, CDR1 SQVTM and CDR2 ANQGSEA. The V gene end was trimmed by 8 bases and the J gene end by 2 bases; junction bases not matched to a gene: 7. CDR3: CSFRLAGGTTDTQYF. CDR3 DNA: TGCAGCTTCCGACTAGCGGGAGGTACCACAGATACGCAGTATTTT.

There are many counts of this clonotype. The CDR3 is CASSVLDRDGELFF. The CDR3 nucleotides read TGTGCCAGCAGCGTCTTGGACAGGGACGGGGAGCTGTTTTTT. The rearrangement uses TRBV7-8 and TRBJ2-2; 8 bases are a match to TRBD1. Trimming removed 5 bases from V and 7 bases from J; junction bases left unmatched: 6. There are 14 residues in the CDR3. Germline V lookup: CDR1 SGHVS, CDR2 FQNEAQ. The full variable domain, with the rest looked up from reference TRBV7-8 and TRBJ2-2, is GAGVSQSPRYKVAKRGQDVALRCDPISGHVSLFWYQQALGQGPEFLTYFQNEAQLDKSGLPSDRFFAERPEGSVSTLKIQRTQQEDSAVYLCASSVLDRDGELFFGEGSRLTVL.